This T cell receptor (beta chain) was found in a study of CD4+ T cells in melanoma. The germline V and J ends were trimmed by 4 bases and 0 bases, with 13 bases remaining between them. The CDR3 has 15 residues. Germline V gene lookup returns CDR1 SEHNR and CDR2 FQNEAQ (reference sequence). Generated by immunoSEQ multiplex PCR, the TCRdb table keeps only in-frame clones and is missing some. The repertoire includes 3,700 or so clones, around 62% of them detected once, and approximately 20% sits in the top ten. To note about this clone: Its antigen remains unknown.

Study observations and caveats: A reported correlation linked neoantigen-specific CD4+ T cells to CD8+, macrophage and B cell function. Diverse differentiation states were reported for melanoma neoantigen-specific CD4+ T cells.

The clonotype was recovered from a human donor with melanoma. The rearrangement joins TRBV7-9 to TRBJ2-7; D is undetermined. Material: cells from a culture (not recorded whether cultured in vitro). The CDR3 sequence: CASSSSGSNSYEQYF. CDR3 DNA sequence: TGTGCCAGCAGCTCGTCCGGGTCGAACTCCTACGAGCAGTACTTC.